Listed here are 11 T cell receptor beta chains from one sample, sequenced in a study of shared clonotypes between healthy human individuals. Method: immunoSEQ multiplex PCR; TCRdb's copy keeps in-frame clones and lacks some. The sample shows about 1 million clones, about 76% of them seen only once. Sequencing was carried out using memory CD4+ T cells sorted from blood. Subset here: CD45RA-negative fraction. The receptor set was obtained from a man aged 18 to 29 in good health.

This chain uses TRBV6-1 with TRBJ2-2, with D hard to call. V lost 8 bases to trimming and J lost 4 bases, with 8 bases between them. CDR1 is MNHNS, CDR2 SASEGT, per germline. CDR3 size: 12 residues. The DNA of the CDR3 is TGTGCCAGCGTTAAGCCCACCGGGGAGCTGTTTTTT. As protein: CASVKPTGELFF.

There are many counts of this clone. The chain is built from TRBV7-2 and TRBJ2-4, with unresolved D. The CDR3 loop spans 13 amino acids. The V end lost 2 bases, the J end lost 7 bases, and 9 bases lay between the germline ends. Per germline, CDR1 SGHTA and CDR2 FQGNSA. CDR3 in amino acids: CASSLLGVNIQYF. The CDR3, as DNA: TGTGCCAGCAGCTTATTGGGCGTGAACATTCAGTACTTC.

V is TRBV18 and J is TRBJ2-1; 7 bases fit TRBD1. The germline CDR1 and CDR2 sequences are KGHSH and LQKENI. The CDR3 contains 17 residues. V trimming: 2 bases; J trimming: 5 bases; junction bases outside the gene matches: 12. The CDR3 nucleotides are TGTGCCAGCTCACCAGTCGTCGGGCCCAGGGGGAACAATGAGCAGTTCTTC. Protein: CASSPVVGPRGNNEQFF.

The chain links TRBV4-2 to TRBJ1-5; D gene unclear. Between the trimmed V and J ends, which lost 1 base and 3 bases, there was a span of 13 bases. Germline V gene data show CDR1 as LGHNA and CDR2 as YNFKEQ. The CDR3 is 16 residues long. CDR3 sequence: CASSQGAGDPNQPQHF. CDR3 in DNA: TGTGCCAGCAGCCAAGGGGCAGGCGATCCCAATCAGCCCCAGCATTTT.

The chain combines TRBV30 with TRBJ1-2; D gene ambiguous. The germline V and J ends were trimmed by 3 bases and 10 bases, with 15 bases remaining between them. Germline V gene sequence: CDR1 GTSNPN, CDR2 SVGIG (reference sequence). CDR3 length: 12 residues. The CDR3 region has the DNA TGTGCCTGGAGGATGTCGGGCAGACTCTACACCTTC. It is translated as CAWRMSGRLYTF.

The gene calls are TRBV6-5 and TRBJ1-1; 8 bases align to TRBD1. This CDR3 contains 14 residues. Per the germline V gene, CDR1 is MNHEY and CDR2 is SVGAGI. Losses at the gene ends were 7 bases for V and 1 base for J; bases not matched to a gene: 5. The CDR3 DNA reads TGTGCCAGCACCCTCGGACAGGGGAACACTGAAGCTTTCTTT. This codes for CASTLGQGNTEAFF.

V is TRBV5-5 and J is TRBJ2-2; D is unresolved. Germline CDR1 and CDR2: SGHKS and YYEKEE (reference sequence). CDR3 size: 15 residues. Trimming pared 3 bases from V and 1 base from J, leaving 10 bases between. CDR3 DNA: TGTGCCAGCAGCTCGAGAGCAGGGAACACCGGGGAGCTGTTTTTT. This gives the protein CASSSRAGNTGELFF.

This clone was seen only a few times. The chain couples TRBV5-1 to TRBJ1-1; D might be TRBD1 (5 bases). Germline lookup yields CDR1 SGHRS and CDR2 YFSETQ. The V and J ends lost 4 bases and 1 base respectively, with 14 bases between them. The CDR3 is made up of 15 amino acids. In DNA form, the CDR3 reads TGCGCCAGCAGCCCCCCAGGGATAACGAACACTGAAGCTTTCTTT. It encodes CASSPPGITNTEAFF.

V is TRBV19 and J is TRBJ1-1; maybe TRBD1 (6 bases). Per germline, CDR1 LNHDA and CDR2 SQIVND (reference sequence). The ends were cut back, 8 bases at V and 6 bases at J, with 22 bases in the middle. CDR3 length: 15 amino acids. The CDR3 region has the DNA TGTGCCAGTGCTATTCGACAGGATTTGACGGCTGAAGCTTTCTTT. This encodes CASAIRQDLTAEAFF.

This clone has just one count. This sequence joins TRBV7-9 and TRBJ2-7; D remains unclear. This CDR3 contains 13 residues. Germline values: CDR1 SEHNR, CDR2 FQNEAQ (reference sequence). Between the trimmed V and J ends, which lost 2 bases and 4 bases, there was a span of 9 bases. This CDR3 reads CASSLSQIYEQYF. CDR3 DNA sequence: TGTGCCAGCAGCTTATCACAGATATACGAGCAGTACTTC.

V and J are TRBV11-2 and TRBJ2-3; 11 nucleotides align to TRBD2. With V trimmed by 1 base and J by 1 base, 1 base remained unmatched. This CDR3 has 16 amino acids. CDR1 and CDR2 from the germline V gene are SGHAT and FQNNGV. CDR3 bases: TGTGCCAGCAGCTTAGTTAGCGGGGGGGGCACAGATACGCAGTATTTT. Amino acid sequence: CASSLVSGGGTDTQYF.